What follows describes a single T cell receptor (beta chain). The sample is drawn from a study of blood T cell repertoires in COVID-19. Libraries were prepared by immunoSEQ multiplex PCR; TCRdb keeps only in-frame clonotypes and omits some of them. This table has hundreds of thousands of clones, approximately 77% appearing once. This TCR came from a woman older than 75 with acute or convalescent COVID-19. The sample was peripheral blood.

CDR3 DNA: TGTGCCAGCAGCCCCGGGAGGGTGGGAGAAGCTTTCTTT. Translated: CASSPGRVGEAFF. The chain joins TRBV12-3 or TRBV12-4 to TRBJ1-1, with D unresolved. The length of the CDR3 is 13 residues. V gave up 6 bases and J gave up 8 bases, with 16 bases separating them.